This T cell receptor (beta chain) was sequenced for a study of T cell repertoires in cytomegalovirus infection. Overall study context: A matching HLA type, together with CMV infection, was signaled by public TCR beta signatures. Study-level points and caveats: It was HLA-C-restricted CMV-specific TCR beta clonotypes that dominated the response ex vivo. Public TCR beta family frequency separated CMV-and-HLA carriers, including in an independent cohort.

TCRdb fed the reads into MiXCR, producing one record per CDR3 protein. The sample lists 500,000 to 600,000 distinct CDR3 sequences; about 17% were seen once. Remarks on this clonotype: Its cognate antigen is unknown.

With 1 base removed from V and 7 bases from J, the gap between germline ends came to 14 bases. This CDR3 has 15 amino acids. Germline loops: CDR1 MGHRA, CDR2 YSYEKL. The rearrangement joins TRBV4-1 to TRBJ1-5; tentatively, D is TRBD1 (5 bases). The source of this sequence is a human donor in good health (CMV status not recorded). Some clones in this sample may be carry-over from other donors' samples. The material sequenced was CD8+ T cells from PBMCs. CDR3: CASSQVVRVVQPQHF. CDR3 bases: TGCGCCAGCAGCCAAGTTGTCAGGGTAGTACAGCCCCAGCATTTT.